The rows below give T cell receptor beta chains drawn from one sample of a study of T cells after yellow fever vaccination. Each CDR3 protein is one row after TCRdb ran MiXCR on the 5' RACE reads. The sample records some 500,000 distinct CDR3 sequences, about 14% being singletons. The material sequenced was PBMCs, taken on the day of the yellow fever booster vaccination. The receptors stem from a man aged 25 to 40 who received the YFV17D yellow fever vaccine. Each CDR3 is given with its conserved first and last residue. Each record gives: D gene, clone size, V gene, J gene, CDR3 protein, CDR3 DNA. The D gene is left open where the match is weak. Some rows have no size entry. The others give once, few or many, or a class for an expanded clone.

TRBD1	few	TRBV5-4	TRBJ1-2	CASSLVSGQGYPGYTF	TGTGCCAGCAGCTTGGTTTCAGGACAGGGATATCCTGGCTACACCTTC
TRBD2	many	TRBV18	TRBJ2-1	CASSKREMDEQFF	TGTGCCAGCTCTAAGCGGGAGATGGATGAGCAGTTCTTC
NA	many	TRBV20-1	TRBJ1-1	CSAGSGDTEAFF	TGCAGTGCCGGTTCAGGGGACACTGAAGCTTTCTTT
TRBD1	NA	TRBV9	TRBJ2-7	CASNQQGAGSYEQYF	TGTGCCAGCAACCAACAGGGGGCTGGCTCCTACGAGCAGTACTTC
TRBD2	many	TRBV7-9	TRBJ2-1	CAIPTRGEYNEQFF	TGTGCCATTCCGACCCGGGGGGAGTACAATGAGCAGTTCTTC
TRBD1	NA	TRBV12-3/TRBV12-4	TRBJ1-3	CASSLGDRFNTIYF	TGTGCCAGCAGTTTAGGGGACAGGTTTAACACCATATATTTT
NA	few	TRBV10-1	TRBJ1-2	CASSESKVFYYGYTF	TGCGCCAGCAGTGAGAGTAAGGTTTTCTACTATGGCTACACCTTC
NA	few	TRBV11-3	TRBJ2-2	CASSLEGIGTGELFF	TGTGCCAGCAGCTTAGAGGGGATTGGGACCGGGGAGCTGTTTTTT
NA	few	TRBV4-2	TRBJ1-1	CASSQDAITEAFF	TGTGCCAGCAGCCAAGACGCTATCACTGAAGCTTTCTTT
NA	few	TRBV18	TRBJ2-1	CASSPGRPTGNEQFF	TGTGCCAGCTCACCAGGCCGACCTACTGGCAATGAGCAGTTCTTC
TRBD1	NA	TRBV20-1	TRBJ1-6	CSARLGTVNSPLHF	TGCAGTGCTAGGCTAGGGACAGTTAATTCACCCCTCCACTTT
NA	NA	TRBV7-2	TRBJ1-1	CASSLQGVWTEAFF	TGTGCCAGCAGCTTACAGGGAGTATGGACTGAAGCTTTCTTT
NA	NA	TRBV29-1	TRBJ2-1	CSLEAGSYNEQFF	TGCAGCCTTGAGGCGGGATCCTACAATGAGCAGTTCTTC
NA	NA	TRBV20-1	TRBJ2-2	CSATRHLNTGELFF	TGCAGTGCCACGCGGCACCTAAACACCGGGGAGCTGTTTTTT
NA	many	TRBV29-1	TRBJ2-7	CSVEQGSYEQYF	TGCAGCGTTGAACAGGGTTCCTACGAGCAGTACTTC
NA	few	TRBV7-2	TRBJ2-5	CASSLVDLKGQETQYF	TGTGCCAGCAGCTTAGTGGACCTCAAAGGCCAAGAGACCCAGTACTTC
NA	few	TRBV27	TRBJ2-3	CAARSYNGGIGTQYF	TGTGCGGCCCGAAGCTACAACGGAGGAATTGGTACGCAGTATTTT
TRBD2	NA	TRBV7-6	TRBJ2-3	CASSLASGGSSDTQYF	TGTGCCAGCAGCTTAGCGAGTGGCGGGAGTTCAGATACGCAGTATTTT
NA	NA	TRBV5-8	TRBJ1-5	CASSSRAHNQPQHF	TGTGCCAGCAGCTCGCGGGCCCACAATCAGCCCCAGCATTTT
TRBD2	NA	TRBV6-1	TRBJ2-1	CASSLSLAGANNEQFF	TGTGCCAGCAGCCTCTCTTTGGCGGGAGCTAACAATGAGCAGTTCTTC
NA	few	TRBV19	TRBJ2-1	CASSIKRTTNEQFF	TGTGCCAGTAGTATCAAGCGGACGACCAATGAGCAGTTCTTC
NA	few	TRBV28	TRBJ2-3	CASRTVWLDTDTQYF	TGTGCCAGCAGGACGGTTTGGCTTGACACAGATACGCAGTATTTT
NA	few	TRBV12-3/TRBV12-4	TRBJ1-1	CASSTDGIPNTEAFF	TGTGCCAGCTCGACGGACGGGATCCCGAACACTGAAGCTTTCTTT
TRBD2	NA	TRBV3-1	TRBJ2-1	CASSQGVAGGPYDEQFF	TGTGCCAGCAGCCAAGGGGTAGCGGGAGGCCCTTATGATGAGCAGTTCTTC
NA	many	TRBV5-1	TRBJ1-4	CASSAGTANEKLFF	TGCGCCAGCAGCGCCGGGACGGCTAATGAAAAACTGTTTTTT
NA	many	TRBV20-1	TRBJ1-6	CSARVGSSYNSPLHF	TGCAGTGCTAGAGTGGGGAGCTCCTATAATTCACCCCTCCACTTT
NA	few	TRBV15	TRBJ2-2	CATSREWGRGSTGELFF	TGTGCCACCAGCAGAGAATGGGGCCGCGGAAGCACCGGGGAGCTGTTTTTT
NA	few	TRBV6-2/TRBV6-3	TRBJ2-3	CASKEGGGRRSTDTQYF	TGTGCCAGCAAAGAGGGGGGCGGCCGTAGGAGCACAGATACGCAGTATTTT
NA	many	TRBV7-2	TRBJ2-5	CASSFLWGGETQYF	NA
TRBD2	few	TRBV24-1	TRBJ2-3	CATSATSRGGSLPDTQYF	TGTGCCACCAGTGCCACTTCGAGGGGCGGGAGTCTGCCAGATACGCAGTATTTT